This T cell receptor (beta chain) comes out of a study of cytomegalovirus exposure and HLA in healthy donors. General observations from the study: For most TCR sequences rarity was the rule, although some public TCRs occurred in many donors.

As regards this clone: What it binds is unknown.

The CDR3 is 15 residues long. Germline V gene data show CDR1 as SQVTM and CDR2 as ANQGSEA. V lost 1 base, J lost 0 bases, and 12 bases lay in between. Some clones are missing from TCRdb's copy, which holds only in-frame ones; the method was immunoSEQ multiplex PCR. The sample lists fewer than 90,000 clones, around 94% seen once, with about 2.1% in the top ten. The receptor comes from a woman under 30 in good health and CMV-seronegative. The chain couples TRBV29-1 to TRBJ1-2; D ambiguous. Material for sequencing was PBMCs. The CDR3 DNA is TGCAGCGTTGAAGGGGCAACCGCACCTAACTATGGCTACACCTTC. Residues: CSVEGATAPNYGYTF.